These 30 T cell receptor beta chains originate from one sample sequenced in a study of T cells expressing NK-cell markers. For each CDR3 protein, TCRdb gives one entry from its re-call of the 5' RACE reads, without DNA. The listing records 500,000 to 600,000 distinct CDR3 sequences. Sequencing was carried out using blood T cells: a sorted CD56 or NKG2C T cell subset, CD4+ or CD8+ T cells, or bulk PBMC T cells (not recorded which). Every receptor here comes from a man in his late teens or twenties in good health.

V usage is TRBV25-1 and J usage is TRBJ2-2; the TRBD2 assignment by TCRdb is unverifiable without DNA. Germline V CDR1 and CDR2: MGHDK, SYGVNS. CDR3 length equals 17 residues. The CDR3 region is CASSDPSSGVNTGELFF.

The chain uses TRBV20-1 and TRBJ2-1; TCRdb outputs TRBD2, but without DNA this stays unchecked. Germline V gene data show CDR1 as DFQATT and CDR2 as SNEGSKA (reference sequence). CDR3 length: 15 residues. The CDR3 spells CSAATLAGTYNEQFF.

The chain combines TRBV6-4 with TRBJ2-3. The CDR3 covers 11 residues. Germline CDR1 MRHNA, CDR2 SNTAGT. Here the CDR3 reads CASSDSITQYF.

The V and J genes are TRBV7-9 and TRBJ1-2; TCRdb reports TRBD1, a call that lacks DNA to check it against. This CDR3 spans 12 amino acids. Germline CDR1 reads SEHNR; CDR2 reads FQNEAQ (reference sequence). This CDR3 reads CASSLWTEGYTF.

V is TRBV20-1 and J is TRBJ1-1. This CDR3 contains 16 residues. The germline gives CDR1 DFQATT, CDR2 SNEGSKA (reference sequence). The CDR3: CSARDWFSSENTEAFF.

This rearrangement joins TRBV7-2 to TRBJ2-2; TCRdb picks TRBD2, but there is no DNA to check that call. Germline V gene lookup returns CDR1 SGHTA and CDR2 FQGNSA. This CDR3 has 15 residues. The CDR3 sequence is CASSPRTSLTGELFF.

The gene calls are TRBV6-5 and TRBJ2-2; there is no DNA to check the TCRdb D call of TRBD2. The CDR3 totals 14 residues. Germline V gene lookup returns CDR1 MNHEY and CDR2 SVGAGI. The CDR3 protein is CAGRLAGGSGELFF.

V gene TRBV15 combines with J gene TRBJ2-7; TCRdb designates TRBD1, a call that cannot be tested without DNA. Germline assignment: CDR1 LNHNV and CDR2 YYDKDF (reference sequence). This CDR3 spans 14 amino acids. The CDR3 spells CATSPEGASYEQYF.

This chain connects TRBV5-1 to TRBJ1-1; the D gene TCRdb calls, TRBD1, cannot be checked with no DNA. This CDR3 region has 15 residues. From germline, CDR1 is SGHRS and CDR2 YFSETQ. CDR3 loop: CASSQRGGSGTEAFF.

The chain joins TRBV9 to TRBJ2-2; TCRdb's D gene call, TRBD2, goes unchecked for lack of DNA. Germline lookup yields CDR1 SGDLS and CDR2 YYNGEE. This CDR3 contains 16 residues. This chain's CDR3 is CASSVDGWGNTGELFF.

The genes are TRBV6-5 and TRBJ2-1; TCRdb's assignment of TRBD1 cannot be checked, as there is no DNA. CDR3 length: 16 residues. From germline, CDR1 is MNHEY and CDR2 SVGAGI. CDR3 sequence: CASSSPSGLAYNEQFF.

V usage is TRBV20-1 and J usage is TRBJ1-5; TCRdb names TRBD1, which stays unverified in the absence of DNA. Germline V CDR1 and CDR2: DFQATT, SNEGSKA (reference sequence). The CDR3 is 14 residues long. The CDR3 spells CSARRDRAGQPQHF.

CDR3 residues: CASSLSWTSGSTGELFF. The chain combines TRBV5-1 with TRBJ2-2; TCRdb gives TRBD2 as the D gene, but with no DNA this cannot be confirmed. CDR1 SGHRS and CDR2 YFSETQ come from the germline V gene. CDR3 length: 17 amino acids.

The genes are TRBV5-5 and TRBJ2-3. Per the germline V gene, CDR1 is SGHKS and CDR2 is YYEKEE (reference sequence). The CDR3 loop spans 14 amino acids. The CDR3 loop is CASSLGDVADTQYF.

V gene TRBV27 combines with J gene TRBJ2-6; the TRBD1 assignment by TCRdb is unverifiable without DNA. Germline values: CDR1 MNHEY, CDR2 SMNVEV (reference sequence). The CDR3 length is 17 residues. The CDR3: CASTLAGGVSGANVLTF.

The CDR3: CASSQGSGAPYEQYF. The chain joins TRBV3-1 to TRBJ2-7. The CDR3 has 15 residues. Germline V gene lookup returns CDR1 LGHDT and CDR2 YNNKEL (reference sequence).

V usage is TRBV3-1 and J usage is TRBJ2-1; TCRdb reports TRBD1, a call that lacks DNA to check it against. CDR1 is LGHDT and CDR2 is YNNKEL in the germline V gene (reference sequence). CDR3 length equals 17 residues. CDR3 sequence reads: CASSQGSDTASYNEQFF.

The chain joins TRBV28 to TRBJ2-7; TCRdb names TRBD1, which stays unverified in the absence of DNA. The CDR3 sequence is 15 residues long. Germline CDR1 and CDR2: MDHEN and SYDVKM. CDR3 protein: CASSLPGLGVYEQYF.

The gene calls are TRBV24-1 and TRBJ2-1; TCRdb names TRBD2, which stays unverified in the absence of DNA. Germline loops: CDR1 KGHDR, CDR2 SFDVKD. The length of the CDR3 is 16 residues. The CDR3 spells CATSDPTSGRTNEQFF.

The V call is TRBV6-5, the J call TRBJ2-7; no DNA is available, so the TRBD1 call from TCRdb remains unchecked. Germline V CDR1 and CDR2: MNHEY, SVGAGI. CDR3 length: 18 residues. The CDR3 reads CASSYPRTGGKSSYEQYF.

The chain combines TRBV5-1 with TRBJ2-1; TCRdb picks TRBD1, but there is no DNA to check that call. Germline CDR1 and CDR2: SGHRS and YFSETQ. The CDR3 sequence is 15 residues long. CDR3 amino acids: CASSFGTDRLYEQFF.

The chain carries TRBV7-8 and TRBJ2-3; the TCRdb D gene call, TRBD2, has no DNA to confirm it. Germline lookup yields CDR1 SGHVS and CDR2 FQNEAQ. CDR3 length: 15 residues. This chain's CDR3 is CASSLVGRKADTQYF.

The V gene is TRBV15, the J gene TRBJ1-6; TCRdb's D gene call, TRBD1, goes unchecked for lack of DNA. Germline-derived CDR1 and CDR2 are LNHNV and YYDKDF (reference sequence). The CDR3 has 15 residues. CDR3 sequence: CATSGLGTIDSPLHF.

V and J are TRBV15 and TRBJ2-7. The CDR3 loop spans 15 amino acids. Germline-derived CDR1 and CDR2 are LNHNV and YYDKDF (reference sequence). This CDR3 reads CATSREQGGPYEQYF.

The chain couples TRBV30 to TRBJ2-5. CDR3 length: 15 amino acids. Germline-derived CDR1 and CDR2 are GTSNPN and SVGIG (reference sequence). The CDR3 reads CAWSVPQRIQETQYF.

The gene calls are TRBV12-3 or TRBV12-4 and TRBJ2-3. The CDR3 consists of 15 residues. This CDR3 reads CASTLTEFSADTQYF.

The chain couples TRBV6-1 to TRBJ1-2; absent DNA, TCRdb's TRBD1 call cannot be checked. Looked up from germline, CDR1 is MNHNS and CDR2 is SASEGT. This CDR3 has 13 amino acids. The CDR3 spells CASRPTRDYGYTF.

The chain joins TRBV5-1 to TRBJ2-7; TCRdb's D call of TRBD2 is untestable without DNA. Germline V CDR1 and CDR2: SGHRS, YFSETQ. This CDR3 has 14 amino acids. The CDR3 loop is CASRSGEPTDEQYF.

This sequence joins TRBV29-1 and TRBJ2-1; lacking DNA, the TRBD1 call made by TCRdb goes unchecked. Per the germline V gene, CDR1 is SQVTM and CDR2 is ANQGSEA. The CDR3 spans 11 residues. The CDR3 region is CSVEGQGEQFF.

The chain carries TRBV5-1 and TRBJ1-3. The CDR3 is 15 amino acids. Per the germline V gene, CDR1 is SGHRS and CDR2 is YFSETQ. The CDR3 spells CASSLALSSGNTIYF.